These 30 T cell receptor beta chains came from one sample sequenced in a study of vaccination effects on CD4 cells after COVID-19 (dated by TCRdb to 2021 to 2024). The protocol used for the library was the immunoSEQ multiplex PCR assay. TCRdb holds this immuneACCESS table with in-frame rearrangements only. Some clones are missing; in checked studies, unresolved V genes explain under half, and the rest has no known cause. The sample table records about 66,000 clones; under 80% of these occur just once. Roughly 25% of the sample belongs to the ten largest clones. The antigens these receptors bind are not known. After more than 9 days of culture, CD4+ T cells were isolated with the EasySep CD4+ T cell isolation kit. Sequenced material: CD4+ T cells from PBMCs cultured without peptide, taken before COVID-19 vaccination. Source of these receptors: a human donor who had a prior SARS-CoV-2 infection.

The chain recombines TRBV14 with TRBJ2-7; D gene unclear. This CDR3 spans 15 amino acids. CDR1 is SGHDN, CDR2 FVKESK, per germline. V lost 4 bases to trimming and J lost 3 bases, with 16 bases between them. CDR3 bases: TGTGCCAGCAGCCCCATTCGGACGGATATCTACGAGCAGTACTTC. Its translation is CASSPIRTDIYEQYF. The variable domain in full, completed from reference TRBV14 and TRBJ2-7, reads EAGVTQFPSHSVIEKGQTVTLRCDPISGHDNLYWYRRVMGKEIKFLLHFVKESKQDESGMPNNRFLAERTGGTYSTLKVQPAELEDSGVYFCASSPIRTDIYEQYFGPGTRLTVT.

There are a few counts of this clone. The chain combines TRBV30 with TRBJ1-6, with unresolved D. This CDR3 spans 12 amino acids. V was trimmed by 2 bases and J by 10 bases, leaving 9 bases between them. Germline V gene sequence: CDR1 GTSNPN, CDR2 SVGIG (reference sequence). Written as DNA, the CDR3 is TGTGCCTGGAGTACAGCGTCATCACCCCTCCACTTT. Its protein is CAWSTASSPLHF.

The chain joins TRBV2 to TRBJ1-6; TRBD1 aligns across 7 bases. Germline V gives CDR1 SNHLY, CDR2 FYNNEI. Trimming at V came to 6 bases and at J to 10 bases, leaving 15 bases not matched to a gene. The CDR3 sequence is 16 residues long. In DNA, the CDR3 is TGTGCCAGCAGGTCAGACAGGGAAAAGGTGGGCTCACCCCTCCACTTT. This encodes CASRSDREKVGSPLHF.

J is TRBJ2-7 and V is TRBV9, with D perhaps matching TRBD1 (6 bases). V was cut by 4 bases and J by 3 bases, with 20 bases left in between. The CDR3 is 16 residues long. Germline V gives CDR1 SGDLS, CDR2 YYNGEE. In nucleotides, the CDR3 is TGTGCCAGCAGCCCCAACCGGGACAACAACCGCTACGAGCAGTACTTC. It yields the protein CASSPNRDNNRYEQYF.

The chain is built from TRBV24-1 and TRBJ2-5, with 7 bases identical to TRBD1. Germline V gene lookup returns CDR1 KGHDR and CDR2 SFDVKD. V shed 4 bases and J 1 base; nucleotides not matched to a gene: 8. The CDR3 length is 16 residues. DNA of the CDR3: TGTGCCACCAGTGACCCCAGGGGGTCGGGCCAAGAGACCCAGTACTTC. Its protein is CATSDPRGSGQETQYF.

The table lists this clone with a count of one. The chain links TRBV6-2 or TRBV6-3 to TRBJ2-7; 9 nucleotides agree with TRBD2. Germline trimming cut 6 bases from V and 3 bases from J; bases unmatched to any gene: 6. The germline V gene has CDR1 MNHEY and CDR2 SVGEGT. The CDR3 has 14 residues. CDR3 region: CASSHSGRFYEQYF. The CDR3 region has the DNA TGTGCCAGCAGCCATAGCGGGAGATTCTACGAGCAGTACTTC.

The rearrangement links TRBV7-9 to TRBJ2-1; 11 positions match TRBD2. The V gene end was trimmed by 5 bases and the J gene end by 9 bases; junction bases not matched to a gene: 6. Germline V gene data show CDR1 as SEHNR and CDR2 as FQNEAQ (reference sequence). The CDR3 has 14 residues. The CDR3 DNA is TGTGCCAGCAGCCGACTAGCGGGAATAGGTGAGCAGTTCTTC. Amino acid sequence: CASSRLAGIGEQFF.

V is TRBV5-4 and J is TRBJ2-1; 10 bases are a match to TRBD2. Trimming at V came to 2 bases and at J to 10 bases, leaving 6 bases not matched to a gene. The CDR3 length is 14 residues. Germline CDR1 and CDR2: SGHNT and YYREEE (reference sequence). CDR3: CASSFELAGKEQFF. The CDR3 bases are TGTGCCAGCAGCTTTGAACTAGCGGGGAAGGAGCAGTTCTTC. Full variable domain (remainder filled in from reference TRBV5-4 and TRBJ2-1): ETGVTQSPTHLIKTRGQQVTLRCSSQSGHNTVSWYQQALGQGPQFIFQYYREEENGRGNFPPRFSGLQFPNYSSELNVNALELDDSALYLCASSFELAGKEQFFGPGTRLTVL.

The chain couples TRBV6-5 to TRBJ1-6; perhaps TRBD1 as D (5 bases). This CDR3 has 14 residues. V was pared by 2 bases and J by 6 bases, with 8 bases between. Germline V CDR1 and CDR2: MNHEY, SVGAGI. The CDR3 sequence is CASSYAGTNSPLHF. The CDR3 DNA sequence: TGTGCCAGCAGTTACGCAGGGACTAATTCACCCCTCCACTTT.

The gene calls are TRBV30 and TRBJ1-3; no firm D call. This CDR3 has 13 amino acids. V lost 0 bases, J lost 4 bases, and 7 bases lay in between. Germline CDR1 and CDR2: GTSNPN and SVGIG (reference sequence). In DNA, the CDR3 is TGTGCCTGGAGTGTAACTGCCGGAAACACCATATATTTT. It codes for CAWSVTAGNTIYF. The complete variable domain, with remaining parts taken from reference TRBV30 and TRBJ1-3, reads SQTIHQWPATLVQPVGSPLSLECTVEGTSNPNLYWYRQAAGRGLQLLFYSVGIGQISSEVPQNLSASRPQDRQFILSSKKLLLSDSGFYLCAWSVTAGNTIYFGEGSWLTVV.

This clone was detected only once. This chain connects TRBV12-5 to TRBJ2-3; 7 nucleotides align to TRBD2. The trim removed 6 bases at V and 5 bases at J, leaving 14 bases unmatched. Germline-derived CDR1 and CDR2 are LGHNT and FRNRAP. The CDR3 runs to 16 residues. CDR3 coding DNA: TGTGCTAGTGGGTCGGTGGGGGAGGGAGGCGGAGATACGCAGTATTTT. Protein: CASGSVGEGGGDTQYF.

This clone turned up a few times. The CDR3 is CASTPWTGGYYGYTF. As DNA, the CDR3 is TGTGCCAGCACCCCCTGGACAGGCGGGTACTATGGCTACACCTTC. V is TRBV9 and J is TRBJ1-2; 7 bases fit TRBD1. This CDR3 region has 15 residues. Trimming removed 6 bases from V and 3 bases from J; junction bases left unmatched: 11. Germline CDR1 reads SGDLS; CDR2 reads YYNGEE.

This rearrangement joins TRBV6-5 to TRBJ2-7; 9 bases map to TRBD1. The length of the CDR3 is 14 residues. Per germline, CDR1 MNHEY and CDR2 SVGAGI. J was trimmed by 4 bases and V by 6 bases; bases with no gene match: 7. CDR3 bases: TGTGCCAGCAGACCCGGGACAGGGTCGTACGAGCAGTACTTC. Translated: CASRPGTGSYEQYF.

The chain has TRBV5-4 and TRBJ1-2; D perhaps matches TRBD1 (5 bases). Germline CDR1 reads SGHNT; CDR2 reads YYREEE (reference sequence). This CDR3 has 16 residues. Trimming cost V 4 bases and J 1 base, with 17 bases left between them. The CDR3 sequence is CASSRTRGKLNYGYTF. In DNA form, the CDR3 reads TGTGCCAGCAGCCGTACCCGGGGCAAGCTTAACTATGGCTACACCTTC.

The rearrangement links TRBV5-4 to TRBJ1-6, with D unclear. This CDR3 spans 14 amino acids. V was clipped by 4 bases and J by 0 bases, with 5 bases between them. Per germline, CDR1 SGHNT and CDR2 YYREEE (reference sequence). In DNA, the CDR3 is TGTGCCAGCAGCCCATCCTCCTATAATTCACCCCTCCACTTT. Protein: CASSPSSYNSPLHF.

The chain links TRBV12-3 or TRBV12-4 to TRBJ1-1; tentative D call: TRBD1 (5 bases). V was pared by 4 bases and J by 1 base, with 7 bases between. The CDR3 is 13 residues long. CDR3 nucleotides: TGTGCCAGCAGTTGGACACAGAACACTGAAGCTTTCTTT. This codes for CASSWTQNTEAFF.

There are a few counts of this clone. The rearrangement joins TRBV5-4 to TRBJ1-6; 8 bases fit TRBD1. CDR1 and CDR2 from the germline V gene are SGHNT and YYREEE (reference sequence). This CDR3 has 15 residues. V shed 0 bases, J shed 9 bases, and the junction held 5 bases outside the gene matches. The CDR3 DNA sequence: TGTGCCAGCAGCTTGGAGGACAGGGCCGGTTCACCCCTCCACTTT. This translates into CASSLEDRAGSPLHF.

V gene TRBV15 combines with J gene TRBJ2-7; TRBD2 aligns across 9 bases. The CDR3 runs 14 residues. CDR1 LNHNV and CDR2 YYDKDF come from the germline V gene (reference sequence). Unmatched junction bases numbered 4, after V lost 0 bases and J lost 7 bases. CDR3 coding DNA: TGTGCCACCAGCAGAGACCCGAGCGGGGGGGAGCAGTACTTC. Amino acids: CATSRDPSGGEQYF.

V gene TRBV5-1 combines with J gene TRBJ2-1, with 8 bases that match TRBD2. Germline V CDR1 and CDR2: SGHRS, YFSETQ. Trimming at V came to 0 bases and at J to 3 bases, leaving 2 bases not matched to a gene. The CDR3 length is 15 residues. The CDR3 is CASSLGAGGYNEQFF. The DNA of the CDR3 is TGCGCCAGCAGCTTGGGGGCGGGGGGCTACAATGAGCAGTTCTTC.

The CDR3 reads CASSLVRGRWETQYF. Here the CDR3 DNA reads TGTGCCAGCAGCTTAGTAAGGGGGCGATGGGAGACCCAGTACTTC. The chain carries TRBV7-2 and TRBJ2-5, with 7 bases that match TRBD1. V was clipped by 1 base and J by 5 bases; unmatched bases: 7. The CDR3 sequence is 15 residues long. CDR1 and CDR2 from the germline V gene are SGHTA and FQGNSA.

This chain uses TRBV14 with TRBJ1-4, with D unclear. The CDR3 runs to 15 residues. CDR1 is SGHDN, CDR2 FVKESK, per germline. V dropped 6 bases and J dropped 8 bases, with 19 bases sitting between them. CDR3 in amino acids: CASRAPPDFGEKLFF. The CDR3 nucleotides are TGTGCCAGCAGGGCTCCTCCGGACTTCGGGGAAAAACTGTTTTTT.

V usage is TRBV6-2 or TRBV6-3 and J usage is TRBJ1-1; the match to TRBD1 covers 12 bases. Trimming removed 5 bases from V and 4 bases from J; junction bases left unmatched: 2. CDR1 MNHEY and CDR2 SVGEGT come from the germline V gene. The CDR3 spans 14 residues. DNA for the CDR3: TGTGCCAGCAGTACGGGACAGGGGGCCACTGAAGCTTTCTTT. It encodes CASSTGQGATEAFF.

CDR3 DNA sequence: TGCGCCAGCAGCTGGGGTAGCGGGAGAGGTTGGAATGAGCAGTTCTTC. It specifies CASSWGSGRGWNEQFF. The genes are TRBV5-1 and TRBJ2-1; 9 bases are a match to TRBD2. The CDR3 spans 16 residues. The junction had 11 bases not matched to a gene; V was cut back by 3 bases and J by 7 bases. CDR1 and CDR2 (germline): SGHRS, YFSETQ.

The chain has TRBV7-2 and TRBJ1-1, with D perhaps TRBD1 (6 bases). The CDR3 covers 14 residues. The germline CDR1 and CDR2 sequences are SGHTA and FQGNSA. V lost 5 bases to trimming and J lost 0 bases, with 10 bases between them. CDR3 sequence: CASSPDRLNTEAFF. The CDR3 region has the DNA TGTGCCAGCAGCCCTGACAGGTTGAACACTGAAGCTTTCTTT.

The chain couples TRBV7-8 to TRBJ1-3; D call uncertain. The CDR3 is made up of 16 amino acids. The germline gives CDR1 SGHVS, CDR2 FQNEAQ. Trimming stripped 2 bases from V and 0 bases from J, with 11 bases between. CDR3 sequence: CASSLTAAGSGNTIYF. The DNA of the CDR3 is TGTGCCAGCAGCTTAACGGCAGCAGGCTCTGGAAACACCATATATTTT.

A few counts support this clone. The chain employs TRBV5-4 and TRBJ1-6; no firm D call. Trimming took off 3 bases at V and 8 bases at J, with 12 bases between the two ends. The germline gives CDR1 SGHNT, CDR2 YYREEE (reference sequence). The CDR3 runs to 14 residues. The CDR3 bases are TGTGCCAGCAGCTCGGTCGACTTCGATTCACCCCTCCACTTT. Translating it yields CASSSVDFDSPLHF.

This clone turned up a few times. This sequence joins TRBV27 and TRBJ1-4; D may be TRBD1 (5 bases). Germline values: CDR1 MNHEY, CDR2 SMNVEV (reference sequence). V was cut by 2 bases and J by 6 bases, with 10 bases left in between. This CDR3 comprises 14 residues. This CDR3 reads CASSLAGLDEKLFF. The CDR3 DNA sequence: TGTGCCAGCAGTTTAGCAGGGTTGGATGAAAAACTGTTTTTT.

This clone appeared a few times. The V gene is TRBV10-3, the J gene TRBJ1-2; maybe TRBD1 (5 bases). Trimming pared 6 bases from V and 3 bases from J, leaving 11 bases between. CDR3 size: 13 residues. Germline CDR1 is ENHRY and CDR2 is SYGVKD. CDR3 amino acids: CAIRRDGYYGYTF. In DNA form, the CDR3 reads TGTGCCATCAGGAGGGACGGCTACTATGGCTACACCTTC.

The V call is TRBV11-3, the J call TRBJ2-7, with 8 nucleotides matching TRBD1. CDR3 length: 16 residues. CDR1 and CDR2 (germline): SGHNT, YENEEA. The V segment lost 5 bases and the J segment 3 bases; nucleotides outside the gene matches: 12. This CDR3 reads CASSPTSGTGGYEQYF. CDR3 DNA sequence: TGTGCCAGCAGCCCAACTTCGGGAACAGGGGGCTACGAGCAGTACTTC.

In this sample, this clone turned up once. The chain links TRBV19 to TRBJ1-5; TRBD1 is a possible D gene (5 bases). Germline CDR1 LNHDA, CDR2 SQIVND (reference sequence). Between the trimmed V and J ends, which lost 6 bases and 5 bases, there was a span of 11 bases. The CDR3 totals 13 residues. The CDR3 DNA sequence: TGTGCCAGTAGACTAACAGGTGATCAGCCCCAGCATTTT. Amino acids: CASRLTGDQPQHF. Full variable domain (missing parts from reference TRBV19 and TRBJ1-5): DGGITQSPKYLFRKEGQNVTLSCEQNLNHDAMYWYRQDPGQGLRLIYYSQIVNDFQKGDIAEGYSVSREKKESFPLTVTSAQKNPTAFYLCASRLTGDQPQHFGDGTRLSIL.